This T cell receptor beta chain is from a study of T cells after yellow fever vaccination. This CDR3 has 14 residues. Germline CDR1 is WSHSY and CDR2 is SAAADI. The V end lost 7 bases, the J end lost 8 bases, and 20 bases lay between the germline ends. A single record per CDR3 protein comes from TCRdb applying MiXCR to the 5' RACE reads. The sample lists about 220,000 distinct CDR3 sequences, about 3% occurring once. This chain links TRBV10-2 with TRBJ1-2; D ambiguous. The sample in question was CD4+ T cells sorted from PBMCs, obtained 10 days after the yellow fever booster vaccination. The receptor was derived from a young man who received the YFV17D yellow fever vaccine. For the CDR3, the DNA is TGCGCCAGCAAGGGTCAGGAAGGGCCCGGAGGCTACACCTTC. Its translation is CASKGQEGPGGYTF.